This T cell receptor beta chain was observed in a study of Graves' ophthalmopathy and Graves' hyperthyroidism. In germline, CDR1 is SGHNT, CDR2 YENEEA. This CDR3 has 13 amino acids. V dropped 5 bases and J dropped 5 bases, with 12 bases sitting between them. What supplied the PBMCs was about 10 ml of fresh peripheral blood. Whole-study findings and limits: Using 13 signatures, a model distinguished ophthalmopathy from stable hyperthyroidism, reaching roughly 90% sensitivity and around 81% specificity.

RNA transcripts provided the template for amplifying TCR beta CDR3 regions. First-round RT-PCR relied on HTBI primers, and a second-round multiplex PCR came next. TCRdb reprocessed the multiplex PCR reads with MiXCR, giving one entry per CDR3 protein. Of about 160,000 distinct CDR3 sequences in the sample, 30% to 45% were seen once. This clonotype was observed a handful of times. Its antigen is not identified. This clonotype was obtained from a man aged 25-45 years with Graves' ophthalmopathy. This rearrangement joins TRBV11-3 to TRBJ1-2; D is unresolved. The sequencing sample was made of peripheral blood. DNA for the CDR3: TGTGCCAGCAGCCACCCGAAGGGATATGGCTACACCTTC. Translated: CASSHPKGYGYTF.